The 15 T cell receptor beta chains listed next were all sequenced from one sample in a study of shared clonotypes between healthy human individuals. TCRdb's table, derived via immunoSEQ multiplex PCR, lists solely in-frame clones and lacks some. The sample has some 2 million clones; roughly 95% are singletons. Naive CD8 cells were CD45RO-negative, positively selected for CCR7, excluding terminally differentiated effector memory CD45RA+ cells. Input material: naive CD8+ T cells sorted from blood. Receptors originate from a man aged 18 to 29 in good health.

This chain joins TRBV2 and TRBJ1-1; D call uncertain. Germline assignment: CDR1 SNHLY and CDR2 FYNNEI. This CDR3 region has 14 residues. Trimming took off 4 bases at V and 2 bases at J, with 11 bases between the two ends. The CDR3 DNA follows: TGTGCCAGCAGTGCATACAGAACAAACACTGAAGCTTTCTTT. It encodes CASSAYRTNTEAFF.

The CDR3 is CASSSYRAGEQYF. In DNA, the CDR3 is TGTGCCAGCAGTTCCTACAGGGCGGGGGAGCAGTACTTC. V and J are TRBV28 and TRBJ2-7, with D possibly called TRBD1 or TRBD2 (6 bases each). Germline CDR1 is MDHEN and CDR2 is SYDVKM. The V gene lost 4 bases and the J gene lost 7 bases, with 14 bases spanning the gap. The CDR3 has 13 residues.

V and J are TRBV28 and TRBJ2-7; the D is unclear. V dropped 10 bases and J dropped 2 bases, with 18 bases sitting between them. This CDR3 is built from 14 residues. Germline lookup yields CDR1 MDHEN and CDR2 SYDVKM. Here the CDR3 reads CATRDLELTYEQYF. The CDR3 nucleotides read TGTGCCACTCGCGACCTAGAACTTACCTACGAGCAGTACTTC.

J is TRBJ2-7 and V is TRBV19, with 8 bases identical to TRBD2. Germline CDR1 reads LNHDA; CDR2 reads SQIVND (reference sequence). The CDR3 extends over 16 amino acids. The junction had 11 bases not matched to a gene; V was cut back by 1 base and J by 6 bases. The chain's CDR3 is CASSIAAGENNGEQYF. The CDR3 region has the DNA TGTGCCAGTAGTATAGCAGCGGGAGAAAATAATGGCGAGCAGTACTTC.

This rearrangement joins TRBV27 to TRBJ2-1; no clear D gene. The CDR3 contains 16 residues. V lost 4 bases and J 0 bases, leaving 13 bases between the germline ends. CDR1 is MNHEY, CDR2 SMNVEV, per germline (reference sequence). CDR3 in DNA: TGTGCCAGCAGTTCTCTTGGTGTAATCTCCTACAATGAGCAGTTCTTC. As protein: CASSSLGVISYNEQFF.

V is TRBV4-3 and J is TRBJ2-1; the D gene is possibly TRBD1 (5 bases). The CDR3 covers 14 residues. V was clipped by 3 bases and J by 8 bases, with 14 bases between them. Germline loops: CDR1 LGHNA, CDR2 YSLEER. CDR3 DNA: TGCGCCAGCAGCCACTTCGACAGTCGTGATGAGCAGTTCTTC. It specifies CASSHFDSRDEQFF.

This rearrangement joins TRBV9 to TRBJ1-1, with unresolved D. The germline gives CDR1 SGDLS, CDR2 YYNGEE. This CDR3 comprises 16 residues. The germline V and J ends were trimmed by 0 bases and 0 bases, with 12 bases remaining between them. CDR3 DNA: TGTGCCAGCAGCGTAGAACCGACGGGGATGAACACTGAAGCTTTCTTT. Its protein product is CASSVEPTGMNTEAFF.

The J gene is TRBJ2-7, the V gene TRBV5-1, with TRBD2 matching 7 bases. The V segment lost 4 bases and the J segment 2 bases; nucleotides outside the gene matches: 3. This CDR3 has 13 residues. In germline, CDR1 is SGHRS, CDR2 YFSETQ. CDR3 residues: CASSQGGAYEQYF. CDR3 coding DNA: TGCGCCAGCAGCCAGGGAGGGGCCTACGAGCAGTACTTC.

Comments on this clone: The sample holds other DNA sequences that translate to the same CDR3. This chain links TRBV20-1 with TRBJ2-7; D ambiguous. Germline lookup yields CDR1 DFQATT and CDR2 SNEGSKA (reference sequence). The CDR3 has 11 residues. Trimming stripped 3 bases from V and 3 bases from J, with 6 bases between. The DNA for the CDR3 is TGCAGTGCTAGGGACGGCTACGAGCAGTACTTC. Its translation is CSARDGYEQYF.

The gene calls are TRBV5-1 and TRBJ1-2; the D is unclear. V was cut by 0 bases and J by 12 bases, with 21 bases left in between. In germline, CDR1 is SGHRS, CDR2 YFSETQ. The CDR3 consists of 15 residues. Here the CDR3 reads CASSLAKRSSEGDTF. Written as DNA, the CDR3 is TGCGCCAGCAGCTTGGCCAAACGCAGTTCGGAGGGTGACACCTTC.

V is TRBV27 and J is TRBJ2-7, with D possibly being TRBD1 or TRBD2 (6 bases each). The germline V gene has CDR1 MNHEY and CDR2 SMNVEV (reference sequence). V was trimmed by 2 bases and J by 2 bases, leaving 16 bases between them. The CDR3 has 16 amino acids. The CDR3 bases are TGTGCCAGCAGTTTAAGGGGGAGACTAGGAACCTACGAGCAGTACTTC. Translated, it gives CASSLRGRLGTYEQYF.

The count of this clone is one. The chain recombines TRBV9 with TRBJ2-3; tentative D call: TRBD2 (6 bases). CDR1 is SGDLS, CDR2 YYNGEE, per germline. The CDR3 spans 15 residues. V dropped 1 base and J dropped 5 bases, with 14 bases sitting between them. This chain's CDR3 is CASSVYASVLDTQYF. The CDR3 coding sequence is TGTGCCAGCAGCGTATATGCTAGCGTTTTAGATACGCAGTATTTT. The variable domain in full, with the rest retrieved from reference TRBV9 and TRBJ2-3, is DSGVTQTPKHLITATGQRVTLRCSPRSGDLSVYWYQQSLDQGLQFLIQYYNGEERAKGNILERFSAQQFPDLHSELNLSSLELGDSALYFCASSVYASVLDTQYFGPGTRLTVL.

The V and J genes are TRBV11-3 and TRBJ2-1; no firm D call. Per the germline V gene, CDR1 is SGHNT and CDR2 is YENEEA. This CDR3 comprises 12 residues. V gave up 1 base and J gave up 9 bases, with 7 bases separating them. The CDR3 reads CASSLGEGEQFF. CDR3 coding DNA: TGTGCCAGCAGCTTAGGAGAAGGTGAGCAGTTCTTC.

A note on this clone: This sample includes further DNA sequences coding for the same CDR3. CDR3 nucleotide sequence: TGTGCCAGCAGCTTAGGAGGTTCTGGAAACACCATATATTTT. It translates to CASSLGGSGNTIYF. The J gene is TRBJ1-3, the V gene TRBV7-9, with D hard to call. The V end was cut by 1 base, the J end by 1 base, with 5 bases between. There are 14 residues in the CDR3. CDR1 is SEHNR, CDR2 FQNEAQ, per germline (reference sequence).

The chain joins TRBV13 to TRBJ2-1; 7 bases map to TRBD2. Germline V CDR1 and CDR2: PRHDT, FYEKMQ (reference sequence). The ends lost 0 bases at V and 6 bases at J; junction bases unmatched: 5. The CDR3 has 15 amino acids. CDR3 protein: CASSLGVLAANEQFF. For the CDR3, the DNA is TGTGCCAGCAGCTTAGGCGTCCTAGCGGCCAATGAGCAGTTCTTC.